This record concerns one TCR beta chain sequence. The sample originates from a study of blood T cell repertoires in COVID-19. In the study overall: Both acute and convalescent COVID-19 samples were obtained from the United States, Italy and Spain. In each case, the material was cDNA or gDNA derived from T cells, B-cell-depleted T cells, or PBMCs.

In the authors' workflow: Quantification of nucleated cells was approximated via reference gene primer amplification. Assay used: immunoSEQ multiplex PCR; TCRdb lists only in-frame clones, some missing. The D gene and trimming were derived from the DNA, and the V and J assignments and clone size from that table. Among approximately 270,000 clones listed, roughly 86% were seen once. This CDR3 has 15 amino acids. Per germline, CDR1 SEHNR and CDR2 FQNEAQ (reference sequence). Trimming removed 1 base from V and 2 bases from J, with 12 bases in between. The chain joins TRBV7-9 to TRBJ2-7, with a tentative D call TRBD1 (6 bases). The sequence derives from a man aged 40-49 years with active or convalescent COVID-19. The sequenced sample consisted of peripheral blood. In DNA, the CDR3 is TGTGCCAGCAGCTTAGACGGCAGGGGCCCCTACGAGCAGTACTTC. Translating gives CASSLDGRGPYEQYF.